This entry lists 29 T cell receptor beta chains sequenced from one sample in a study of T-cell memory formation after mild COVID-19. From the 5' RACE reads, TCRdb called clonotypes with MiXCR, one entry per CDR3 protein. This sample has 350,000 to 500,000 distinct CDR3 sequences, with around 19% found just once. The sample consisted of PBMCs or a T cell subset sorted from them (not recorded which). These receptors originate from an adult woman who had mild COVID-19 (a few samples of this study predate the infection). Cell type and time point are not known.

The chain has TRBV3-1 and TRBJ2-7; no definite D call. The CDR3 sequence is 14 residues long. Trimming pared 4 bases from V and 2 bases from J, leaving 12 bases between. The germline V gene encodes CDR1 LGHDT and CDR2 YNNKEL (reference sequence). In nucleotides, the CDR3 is TGTGCCAGCAGCCCATCTGTCCCCGCCTACGAGCAGTACTTC. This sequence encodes CASSPSVPAYEQYF.

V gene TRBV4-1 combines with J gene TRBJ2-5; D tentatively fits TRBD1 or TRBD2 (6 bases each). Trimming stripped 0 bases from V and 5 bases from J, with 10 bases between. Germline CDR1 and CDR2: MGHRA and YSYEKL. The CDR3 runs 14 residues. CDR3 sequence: CASSQDPGAETQYF. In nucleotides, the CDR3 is TGCGCCAGCAGCCAAGATCCGGGGGCTGAGACCCAGTACTTC.

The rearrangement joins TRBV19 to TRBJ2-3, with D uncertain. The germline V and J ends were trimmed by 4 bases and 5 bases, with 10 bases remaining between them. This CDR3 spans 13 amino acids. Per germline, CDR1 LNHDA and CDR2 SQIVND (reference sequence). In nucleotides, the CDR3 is TGTGCCAGTAGTACCCCCCAAGGAGATACGCAGTATTTT. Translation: CASSTPQGDTQYF.

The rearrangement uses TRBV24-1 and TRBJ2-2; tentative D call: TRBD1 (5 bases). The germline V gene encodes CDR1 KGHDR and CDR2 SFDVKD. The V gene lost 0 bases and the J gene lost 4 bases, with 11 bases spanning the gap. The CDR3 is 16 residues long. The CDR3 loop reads CATSDLQAGITGELFF. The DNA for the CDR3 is TGTGCCACCAGTGATTTGCAGGCAGGGATCACCGGGGAGCTGTTTTTT.

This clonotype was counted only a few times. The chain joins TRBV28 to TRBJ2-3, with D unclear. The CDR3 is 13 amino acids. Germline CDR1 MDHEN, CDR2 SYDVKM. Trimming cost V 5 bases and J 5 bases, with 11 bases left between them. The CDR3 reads CASSIPRIDTQYF. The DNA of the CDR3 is TGTGCCAGCAGTATCCCCAGAATAGATACGCAGTATTTT. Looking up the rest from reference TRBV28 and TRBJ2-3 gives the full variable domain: DVKVTQSSRYLVKRTGEKVFLECVQDMDHENMFWYRQDPGLGLRLIYFSYDVKMKEKGDIPEGYSVSREKKERFSLILESASTNQTSMYLCASSIPRIDTQYFGPGTRLTVL.

The CDR3 is CASSSAGGHKTQYF. The CDR3 DNA follows: TGTGCCAGCAGTAGCGCGGGGGGGCATAAGACCCAGTACTTC. This chain uses TRBV6-6 with TRBJ2-5, with 9 bases lining up with TRBD2. Unmatched junction bases numbered 7, after V lost 5 bases and J lost 6 bases. Looked up from germline, CDR1 is MNHNY and CDR2 is SVGAGI (reference sequence). The CDR3 has 14 amino acids.

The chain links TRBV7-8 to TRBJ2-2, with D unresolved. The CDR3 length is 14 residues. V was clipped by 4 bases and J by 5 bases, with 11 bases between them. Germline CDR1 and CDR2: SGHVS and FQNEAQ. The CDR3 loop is CASSSSRMTGELFF. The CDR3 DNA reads TGTGCCAGCAGCTCCTCTAGGATGACCGGGGAGCTGTTTTTT.

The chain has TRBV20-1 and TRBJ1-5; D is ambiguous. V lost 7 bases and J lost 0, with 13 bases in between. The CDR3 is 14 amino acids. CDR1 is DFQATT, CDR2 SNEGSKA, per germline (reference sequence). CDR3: CSGGDPNSNQPQHF. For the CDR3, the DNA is TGCAGTGGAGGTGATCCTAATAGCAATCAGCCCCAGCATTTT.

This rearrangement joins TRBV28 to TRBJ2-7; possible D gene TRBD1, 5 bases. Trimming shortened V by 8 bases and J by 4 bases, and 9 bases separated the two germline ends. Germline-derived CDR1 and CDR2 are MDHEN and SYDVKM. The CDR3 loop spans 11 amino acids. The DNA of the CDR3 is TGTGCCAGCTCCAGGGTTTACGAGCAGTACTTC. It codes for CASSRVYEQYF.

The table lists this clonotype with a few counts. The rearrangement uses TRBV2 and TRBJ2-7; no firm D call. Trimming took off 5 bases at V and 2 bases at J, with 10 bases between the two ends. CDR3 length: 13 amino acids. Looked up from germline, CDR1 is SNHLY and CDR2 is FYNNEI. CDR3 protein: CASSIAATYEQYF. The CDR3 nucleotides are TGTGCCAGCAGTATCGCAGCCACCTACGAGCAGTACTTC.

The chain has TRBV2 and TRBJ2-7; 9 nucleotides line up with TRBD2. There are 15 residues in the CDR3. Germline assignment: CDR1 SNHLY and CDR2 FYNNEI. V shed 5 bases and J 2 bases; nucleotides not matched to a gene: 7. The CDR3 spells CASSLLSGGTYEQYF. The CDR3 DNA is TGTGCCAGCAGTTTACTTAGCGGGGGTACCTACGAGCAGTACTTC. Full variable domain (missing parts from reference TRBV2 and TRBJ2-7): EPEVTQTPSHQVTQMGQEVILRCVPISNHLYFYWYRQILGQKVEFLVSFYNNEISEKSEIFDDQFSVERPDGSNFTLKIRSTKLEDSAMYFCASSLLSGGTYEQYFGPGTRLTVT.

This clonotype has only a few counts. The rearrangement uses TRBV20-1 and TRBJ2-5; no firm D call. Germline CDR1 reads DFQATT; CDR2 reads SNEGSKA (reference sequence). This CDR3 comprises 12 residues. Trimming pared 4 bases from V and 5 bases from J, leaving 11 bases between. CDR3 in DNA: TGCAGTGCTACACGGCGTAAGGAGACCCAGTACTTC. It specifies CSATRRKETQYF.

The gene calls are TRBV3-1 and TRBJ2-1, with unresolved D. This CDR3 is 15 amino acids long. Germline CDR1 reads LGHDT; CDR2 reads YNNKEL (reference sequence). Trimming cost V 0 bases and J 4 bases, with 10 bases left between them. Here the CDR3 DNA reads TGTGCCAGCAGCCAAGAGGGCGGTTCTTACAATGAGCAGTTCTTC. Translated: CASSQEGGSYNEQFF.

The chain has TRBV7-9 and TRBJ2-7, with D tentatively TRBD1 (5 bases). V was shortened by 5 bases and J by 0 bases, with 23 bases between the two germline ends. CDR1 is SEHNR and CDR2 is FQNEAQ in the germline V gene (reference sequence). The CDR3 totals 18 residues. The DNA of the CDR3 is TGTGCCAGCAGCCCGCTAGGGGAAATGGTTGTGAGCTCCTACGAGCAGTACTTC. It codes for CASSPLGEMVVSSYEQYF.

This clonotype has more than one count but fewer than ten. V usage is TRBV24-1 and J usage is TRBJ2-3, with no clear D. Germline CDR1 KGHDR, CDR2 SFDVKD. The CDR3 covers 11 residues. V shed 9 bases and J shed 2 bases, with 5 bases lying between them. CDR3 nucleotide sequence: TGTGCCACCCAAGCCACAGATACGCAGTATTTT. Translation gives CATQATDTQYF.

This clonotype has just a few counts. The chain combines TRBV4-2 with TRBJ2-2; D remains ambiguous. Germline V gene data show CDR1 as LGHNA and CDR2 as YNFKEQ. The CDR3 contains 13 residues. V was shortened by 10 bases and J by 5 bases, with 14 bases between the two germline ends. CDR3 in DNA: TGTGCCACCATACTCGTAGATACCGGGGAGCTGTTTTTT. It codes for CATILVDTGELFF.

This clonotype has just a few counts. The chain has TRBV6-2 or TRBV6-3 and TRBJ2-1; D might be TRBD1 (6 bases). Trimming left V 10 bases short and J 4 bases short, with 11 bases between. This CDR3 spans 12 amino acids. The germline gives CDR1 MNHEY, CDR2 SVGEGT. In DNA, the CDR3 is TGTGCCACCGGACAGCTTTACAATGAGCAGTTCTTC. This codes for CATGQLYNEQFF.

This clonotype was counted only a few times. The CDR3 coding sequence is TGCAGTGCTAGAGGACGGGCGGGAGCAGGATTTACCGGGGAGCTGTTTTTT. This codes for CSARGRAGAGFTGELFF. The chain joins TRBV20-1 to TRBJ2-2; 7 bases are shared with TRBD2. Trimming cost V 1 base and J 5 bases; bases outside gene matches: 13. Germline CDR1 is DFQATT and CDR2 is SNEGSKA (reference sequence). This CDR3 region has 17 residues.

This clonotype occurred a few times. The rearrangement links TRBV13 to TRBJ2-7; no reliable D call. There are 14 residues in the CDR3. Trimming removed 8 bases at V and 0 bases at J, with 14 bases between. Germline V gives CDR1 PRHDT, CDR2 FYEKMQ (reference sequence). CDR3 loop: CASSTRVSSYEQYF. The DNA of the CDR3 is TGTGCCAGCTCCACAAGGGTCAGCTCCTACGAGCAGTACTTC. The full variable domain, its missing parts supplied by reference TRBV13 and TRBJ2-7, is AAGVIQSPRHLIKEKRETATLKCYPIPRHDTVYWYQQGPGQDPQFLISFYEKMQSDKGSIPDRFSAQQFSDYHSELNMSSLELGDSALYFCASSTRVSSYEQYFGPGTRLTVT.

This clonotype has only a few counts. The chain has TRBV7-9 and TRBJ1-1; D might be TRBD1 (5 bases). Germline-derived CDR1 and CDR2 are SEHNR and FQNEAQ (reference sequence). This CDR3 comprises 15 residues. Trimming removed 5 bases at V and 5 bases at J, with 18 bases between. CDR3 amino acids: CASSPKVPGSTEAFF. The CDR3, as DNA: TGTGCCAGCAGCCCTAAAGTCCCAGGGAGTACTGAAGCTTTCTTT.

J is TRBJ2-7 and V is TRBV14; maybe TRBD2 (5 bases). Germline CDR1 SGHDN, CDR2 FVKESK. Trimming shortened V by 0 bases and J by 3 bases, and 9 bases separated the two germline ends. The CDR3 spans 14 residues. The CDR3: CASSQDGIIYEQYF. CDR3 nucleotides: TGTGCCAGCAGCCAAGACGGGATCATCTACGAGCAGTACTTC.

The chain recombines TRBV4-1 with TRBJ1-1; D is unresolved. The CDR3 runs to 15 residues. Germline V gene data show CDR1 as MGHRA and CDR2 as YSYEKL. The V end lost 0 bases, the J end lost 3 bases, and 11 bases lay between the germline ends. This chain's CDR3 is CASSQDPLRDTEAFF. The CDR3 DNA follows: TGCGCCAGCAGCCAAGATCCCCTGAGGGACACTGAAGCTTTCTTT.

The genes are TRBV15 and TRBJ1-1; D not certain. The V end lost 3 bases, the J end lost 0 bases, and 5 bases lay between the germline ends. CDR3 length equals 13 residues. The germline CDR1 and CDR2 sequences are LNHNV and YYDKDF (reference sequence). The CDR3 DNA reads TGTGCCACCAGCAGCAGCCTGAACACTGAAGCTTTCTTT. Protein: CATSSSLNTEAFF.

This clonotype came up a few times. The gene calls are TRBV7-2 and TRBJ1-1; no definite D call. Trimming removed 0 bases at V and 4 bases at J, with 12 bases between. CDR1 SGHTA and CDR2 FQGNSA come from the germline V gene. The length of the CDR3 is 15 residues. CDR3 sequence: CASSLASTVTTEAFF. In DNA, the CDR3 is TGTGCCAGCAGCTTAGCTTCGACGGTCACCACTGAAGCTTTCTTT.

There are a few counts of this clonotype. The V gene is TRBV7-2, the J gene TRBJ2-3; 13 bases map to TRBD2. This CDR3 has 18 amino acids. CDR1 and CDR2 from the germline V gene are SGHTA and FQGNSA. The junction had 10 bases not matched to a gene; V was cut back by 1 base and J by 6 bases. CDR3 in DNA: TGTGCCAGCAGCTTAGAGGGACTAGCGGGACATGTAGGGGATACGCAGTATTTT. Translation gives CASSLEGLAGHVGDTQYF.

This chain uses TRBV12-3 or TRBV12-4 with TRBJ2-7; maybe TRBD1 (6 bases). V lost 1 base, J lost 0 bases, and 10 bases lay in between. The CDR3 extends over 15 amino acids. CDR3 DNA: TGTGCCAGCAGTTTAGACCGCAGGGGCTCCTACGAGCAGTACTTC. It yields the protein CASSLDRRGSYEQYF.

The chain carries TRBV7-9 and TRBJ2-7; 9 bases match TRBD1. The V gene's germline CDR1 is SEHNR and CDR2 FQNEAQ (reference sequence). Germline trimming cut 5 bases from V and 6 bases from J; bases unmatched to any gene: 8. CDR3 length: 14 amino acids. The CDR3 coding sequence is TGTGCCAGCAGCCTCCGGGACAGGGTAGCCGAGCAGTACTTC. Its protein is CASSLRDRVAEQYF.

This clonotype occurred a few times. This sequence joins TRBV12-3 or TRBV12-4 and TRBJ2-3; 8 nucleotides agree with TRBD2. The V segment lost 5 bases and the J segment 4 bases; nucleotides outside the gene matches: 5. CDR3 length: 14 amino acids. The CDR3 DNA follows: TGTGCCAGCAGTCGACTAGCGAAATCAGATACGCAGTATTTT. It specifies CASSRLAKSDTQYF.

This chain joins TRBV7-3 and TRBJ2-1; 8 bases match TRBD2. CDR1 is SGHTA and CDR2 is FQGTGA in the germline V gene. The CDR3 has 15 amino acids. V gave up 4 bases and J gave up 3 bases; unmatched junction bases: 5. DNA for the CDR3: TGTGCCAGCAGCTCCGGCGGGGGGAACTACAATGAGCAGTTCTTC. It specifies CASSSGGGNYNEQFF.